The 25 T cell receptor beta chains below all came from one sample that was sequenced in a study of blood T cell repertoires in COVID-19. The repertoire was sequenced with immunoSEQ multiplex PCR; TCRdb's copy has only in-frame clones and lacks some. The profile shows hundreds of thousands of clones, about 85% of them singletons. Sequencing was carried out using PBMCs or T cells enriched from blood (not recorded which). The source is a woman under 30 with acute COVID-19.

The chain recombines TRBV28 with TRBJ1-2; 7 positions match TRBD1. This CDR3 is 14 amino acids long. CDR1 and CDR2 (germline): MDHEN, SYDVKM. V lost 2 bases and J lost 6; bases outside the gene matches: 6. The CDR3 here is CASSLEDRVNGYTF. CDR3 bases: TGTGCCAGCAGTTTAGAAGACAGGGTAAATGGCTACACCTTC.

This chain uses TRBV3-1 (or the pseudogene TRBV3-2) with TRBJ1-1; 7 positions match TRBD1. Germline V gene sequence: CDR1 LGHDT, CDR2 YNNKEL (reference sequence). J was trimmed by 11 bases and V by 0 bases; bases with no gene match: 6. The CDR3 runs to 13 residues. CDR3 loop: CASSQDRTGRAFF. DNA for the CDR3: TGTGCCAGCAGCCAAGACCGGACAGGCCGGGCTTTCTTT.

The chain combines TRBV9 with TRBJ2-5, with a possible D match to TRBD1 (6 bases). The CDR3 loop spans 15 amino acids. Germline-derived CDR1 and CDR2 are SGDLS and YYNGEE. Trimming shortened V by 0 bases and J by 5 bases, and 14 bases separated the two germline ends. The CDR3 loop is CASSVEVQGSETQYF. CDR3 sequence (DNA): TGTGCCAGCAGCGTAGAGGTCCAGGGGAGCGAGACCCAGTACTTC.

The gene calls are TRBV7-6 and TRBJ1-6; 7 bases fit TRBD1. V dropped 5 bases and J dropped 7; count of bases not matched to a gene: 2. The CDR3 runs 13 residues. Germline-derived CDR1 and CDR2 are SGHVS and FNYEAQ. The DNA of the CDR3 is TGTGCCAGCAGCCTGGGACAGAATTCACCCCTCCACTTT. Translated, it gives CASSLGQNSPLHF.

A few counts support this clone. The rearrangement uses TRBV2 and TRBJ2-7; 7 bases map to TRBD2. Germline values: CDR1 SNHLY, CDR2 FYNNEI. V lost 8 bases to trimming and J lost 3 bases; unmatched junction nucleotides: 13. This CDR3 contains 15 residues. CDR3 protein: CASSGGVFRNYEQYF. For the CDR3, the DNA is TGTGCCAGCTCTGGGGGGGTTTTTAGAAACTACGAGCAGTACTTC.

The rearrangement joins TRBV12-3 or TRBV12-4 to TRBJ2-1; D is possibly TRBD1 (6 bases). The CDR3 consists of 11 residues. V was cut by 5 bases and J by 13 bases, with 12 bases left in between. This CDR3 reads CASSQDRSQFF. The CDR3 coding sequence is TGTGCCAGCAGTCAAGACAGGTCACAGTTCTTC.

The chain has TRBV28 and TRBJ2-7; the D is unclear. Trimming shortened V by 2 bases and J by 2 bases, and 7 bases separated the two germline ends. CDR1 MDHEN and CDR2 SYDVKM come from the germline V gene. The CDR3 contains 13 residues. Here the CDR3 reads CASSLIRPYEQYF. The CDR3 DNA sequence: TGTGCCAGCAGTTTAATCCGTCCCTACGAGCAGTACTTC.

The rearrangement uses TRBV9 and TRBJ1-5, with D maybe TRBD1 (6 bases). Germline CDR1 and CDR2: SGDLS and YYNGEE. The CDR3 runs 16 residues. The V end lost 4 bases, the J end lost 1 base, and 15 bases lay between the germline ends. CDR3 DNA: TGTGCCAGCAGCCCGGACGCGGGGGCGAGCAATCAGCCCCAGCATTTT. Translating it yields CASSPDAGASNQPQHF.

The CDR3 here is CASSLLDRGRLYEQYF. In nucleotides, the CDR3 is TGTGCCAGCAGCCTTCTAGACAGGGGAAGACTGTACGAGCAGTACTTC. The chain couples TRBV7-9 to TRBJ2-7, with TRBD1 matching 8 bases. CDR3 length equals 16 residues. The J segment lost 4 bases and the V segment lost 5 bases, leaving 13 bases of the junction unmatched. The germline V gene has CDR1 SEHNR and CDR2 FQNEAQ (reference sequence).

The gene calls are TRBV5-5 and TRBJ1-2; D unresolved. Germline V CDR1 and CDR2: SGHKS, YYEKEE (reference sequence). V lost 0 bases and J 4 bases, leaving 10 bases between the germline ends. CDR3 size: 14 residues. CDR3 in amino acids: CASSLGTGVYGYTF. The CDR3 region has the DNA TGTGCCAGCAGCTTGGGGACGGGAGTCTATGGCTACACCTTC.

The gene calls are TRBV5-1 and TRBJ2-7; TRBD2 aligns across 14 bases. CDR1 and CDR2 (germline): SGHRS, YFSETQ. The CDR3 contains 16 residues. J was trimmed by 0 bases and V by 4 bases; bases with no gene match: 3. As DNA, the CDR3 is TGCGCCAGCAGCCCCGGACTAGCGGGGGGCTCCTACGAGCAGTACTTC. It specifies CASSPGLAGGSYEQYF.

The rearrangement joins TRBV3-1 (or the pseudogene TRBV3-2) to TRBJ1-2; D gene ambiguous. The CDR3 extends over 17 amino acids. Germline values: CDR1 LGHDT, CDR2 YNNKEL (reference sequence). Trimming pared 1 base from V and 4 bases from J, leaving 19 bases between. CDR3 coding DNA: TGTGCCAGCAGCCAAGTTAACGCCTACAGTGGCTCCTATGGCTACACCTTC. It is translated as CASSQVNAYSGSYGYTF.

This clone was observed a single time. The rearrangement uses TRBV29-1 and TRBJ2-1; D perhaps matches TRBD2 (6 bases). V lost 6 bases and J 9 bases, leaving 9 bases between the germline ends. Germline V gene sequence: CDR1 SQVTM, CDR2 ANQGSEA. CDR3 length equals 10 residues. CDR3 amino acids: CSVRRAEQFF. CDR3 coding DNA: TGCAGCGTGAGGAGGGCTGAGCAGTTCTTC.

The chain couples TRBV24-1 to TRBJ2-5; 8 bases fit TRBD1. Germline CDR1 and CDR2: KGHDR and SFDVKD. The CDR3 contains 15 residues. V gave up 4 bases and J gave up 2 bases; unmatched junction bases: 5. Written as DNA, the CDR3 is TGTGCCACCAGTGACCCCGGACAGGGACAAGAGACCCAGTACTTC. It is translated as CATSDPGQGQETQYF.

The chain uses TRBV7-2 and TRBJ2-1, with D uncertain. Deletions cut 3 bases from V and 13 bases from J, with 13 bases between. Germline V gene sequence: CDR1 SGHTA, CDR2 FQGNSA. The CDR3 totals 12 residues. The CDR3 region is CASSFTSIFQFF. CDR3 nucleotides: TGTGCCAGCAGCTTTACAAGTATCTTTCAGTTCTTC.

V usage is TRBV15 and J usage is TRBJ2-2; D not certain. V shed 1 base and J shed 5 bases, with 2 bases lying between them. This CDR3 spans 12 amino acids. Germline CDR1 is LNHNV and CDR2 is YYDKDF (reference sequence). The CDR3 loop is CATSRATGELFF. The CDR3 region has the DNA TGTGCCACCAGCAGAGCAACCGGGGAGCTGTTTTTT. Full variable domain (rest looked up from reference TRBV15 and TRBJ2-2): DAMVIQNPRYQVTQFGKPVTLSCSQTLNHNVMYWYQQKSSQAPKLLFHYYDKDFNNEADTPDNFQSRRPNTSFCFLDIRSPGLGDTAMYLCATSRATGELFFGEGSRLTVL.

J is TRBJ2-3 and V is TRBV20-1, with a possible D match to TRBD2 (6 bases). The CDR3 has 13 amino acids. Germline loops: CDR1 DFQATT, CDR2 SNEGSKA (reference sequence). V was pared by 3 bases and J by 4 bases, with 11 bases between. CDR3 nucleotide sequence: TGCAGTGCTAGTCGGGAGAAGGCAGATACGCAGTATTTT. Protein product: CSASREKADTQYF.

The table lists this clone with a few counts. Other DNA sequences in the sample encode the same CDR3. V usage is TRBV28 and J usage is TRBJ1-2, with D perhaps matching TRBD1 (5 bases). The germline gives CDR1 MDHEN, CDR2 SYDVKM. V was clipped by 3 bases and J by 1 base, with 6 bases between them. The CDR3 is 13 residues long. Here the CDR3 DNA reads TGTGCCAGCAGTTTTCAGGGTAACTATGGCTACACCTTC. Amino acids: CASSFQGNYGYTF.

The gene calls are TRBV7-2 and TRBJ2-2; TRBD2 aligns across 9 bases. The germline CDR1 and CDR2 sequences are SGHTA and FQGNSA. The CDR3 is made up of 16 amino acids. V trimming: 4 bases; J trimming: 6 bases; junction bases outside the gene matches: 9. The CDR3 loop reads CASSSGLARVSGELFF. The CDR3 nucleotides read TGTGCCAGCAGCTCGGGACTAGCAAGAGTTTCCGGGGAGCTGTTTTTT.

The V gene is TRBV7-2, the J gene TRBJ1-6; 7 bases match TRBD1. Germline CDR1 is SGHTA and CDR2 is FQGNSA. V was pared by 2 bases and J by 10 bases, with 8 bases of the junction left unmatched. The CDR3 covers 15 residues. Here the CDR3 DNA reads TGTGCCAGCAGCTTATGGAAGGGGGCGGAATCACCCCTCCACTTT. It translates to CASSLWKGAESPLHF.

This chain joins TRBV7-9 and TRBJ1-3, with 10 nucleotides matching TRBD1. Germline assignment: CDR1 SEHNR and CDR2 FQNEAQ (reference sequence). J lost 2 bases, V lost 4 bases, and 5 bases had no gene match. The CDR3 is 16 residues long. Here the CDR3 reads CASSYSDRGAGNTIYF. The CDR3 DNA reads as TGTGCCAGCAGCTACTCGGACAGGGGGGCTGGAAACACCATATATTTT. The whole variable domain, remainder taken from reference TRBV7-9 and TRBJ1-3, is DTGVSQNPRHKITKRGQNVTFRCDPISEHNRLYWYRQTLGQGPEFLTYFQNEAQLEKSRLLSDRFSAERPKGSFSTLEIQRTEQGDSAMYLCASSYSDRGAGNTIYFGEGSWLTVV.

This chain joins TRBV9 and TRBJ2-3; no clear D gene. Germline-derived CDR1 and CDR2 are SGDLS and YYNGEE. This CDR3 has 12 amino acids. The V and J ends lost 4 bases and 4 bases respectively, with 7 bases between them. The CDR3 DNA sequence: TGTGCCAGCAGCCCTTTGTCAGATACGCAGTATTTT. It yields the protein CASSPLSDTQYF.

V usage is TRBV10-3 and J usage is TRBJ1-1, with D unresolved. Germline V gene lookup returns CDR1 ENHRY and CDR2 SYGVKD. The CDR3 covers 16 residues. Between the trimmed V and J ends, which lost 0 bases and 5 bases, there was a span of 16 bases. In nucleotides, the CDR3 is TGTGCCATCAGTGAGTCGGTTCGCCGGGGAGGGACTGAAGCTTTCTTT. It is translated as CAISESVRRGGTEAFF.

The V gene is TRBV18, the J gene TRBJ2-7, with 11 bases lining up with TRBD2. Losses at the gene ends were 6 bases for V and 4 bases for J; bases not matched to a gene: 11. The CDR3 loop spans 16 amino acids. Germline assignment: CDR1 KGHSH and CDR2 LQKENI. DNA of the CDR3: TGTGCCAGCTCGCACACGTTTAGCGGGGGGGCTTACGAGCAGTACTTC. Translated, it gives CASSHTFSGGAYEQYF.

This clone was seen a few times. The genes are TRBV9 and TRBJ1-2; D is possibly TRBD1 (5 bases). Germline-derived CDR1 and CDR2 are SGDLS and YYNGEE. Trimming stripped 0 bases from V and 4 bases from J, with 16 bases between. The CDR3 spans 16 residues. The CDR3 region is CASSVALSGTGYGYTF. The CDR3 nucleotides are TGTGCCAGCAGCGTAGCCCTCTCGGGGACTGGCTATGGCTACACCTTC.